Presented here are 17 T cell receptor beta chains from one specimen sequenced in a study of T-cell reconstitution after alpha-beta-depleted transplantation in children. As it was prepared, the TCRbeta library received unique molecular identifiers. TCRdb analysed the PCR reads with MiXCR anew, one entry per CDR3 protein. Among about 510,000 distinct CDR3 sequences listed, about 10% were seen once. The material was PBMCs, mostly from graft donor cells, obtained 180 days after TCRalphabeta/CD19-depleted stem cell transplant. The receptors come from a female patient aged 2-15 years who had a stem cell transplant for aplastic anemia, so the T cells may come from the graft donor.

CDR3 in amino acids: CASSVPSGSPYEQYF. The CDR3 nucleotides are TGTGCCAGCAGCGTTCCCTCCGGGTCCCCCTACGAGCAGTACTTC. The gene calls are TRBV7-8 and TRBJ2-7; no reliable D call. The germline V gene has CDR1 SGHVS and CDR2 FQNEAQ. Deletions cut 5 bases from V and 2 bases from J, with 16 bases between. The CDR3 loop spans 15 amino acids.

This clonotype has more than one count but fewer than ten. The chain recombines TRBV18 with TRBJ1-1; D is undetermined. CDR1 is KGHSH and CDR2 is LQKENI in the germline V gene. This CDR3 spans 13 amino acids. V was cut by 2 bases and J by 8 bases, with 12 bases left in between. The CDR3 sequence is CASSPDKGGEAFF. In DNA, the CDR3 is TGTGCCAGCTCACCAGACAAGGGTGGGGAAGCTTTCTTT.

This clonotype was detected ten times or more. The V call is TRBV5-1, the J call TRBJ2-7, with D uncertain. Germline CDR1 SGHRS, CDR2 YFSETQ. This CDR3 comprises 13 residues. V lost 2 bases and J 6 bases, leaving 12 bases between the germline ends. For the CDR3, the DNA is TGCGCCAGCAGCTTTCAAGAGGTGGGCGAGCAGTACTTC. As protein: CASSFQEVGEQYF.

This clonotype was counted at least ten times. This chain links TRBV28 with TRBJ2-2, with 11 bases identical to TRBD2. The CDR3 is 18 amino acids. The V and J ends lost 5 bases and 5 bases, in that order; junction bases with no gene match: 13. Germline V gene data show CDR1 as MDHEN and CDR2 as SYDVKM. In DNA form, the CDR3 reads TGTGCCAGCAGTCCTCTAATTCTACTAGCGGGAGTAACCGGGGAGCTGTTTTTT. It yields the protein CASSPLILLAGVTGELFF.

This sequence joins TRBV15 and TRBJ2-7; D is possibly TRBD1 (5 bases). In germline, CDR1 is LNHNV, CDR2 YYDKDF (reference sequence). The CDR3 totals 15 residues. Trimming cost V 5 bases and J 4 bases, with 18 bases left between them. The CDR3 loop reads CATSPRRTIPYEQYF. Written as DNA, the CDR3 is TGTGCCACCAGCCCCCGACGGACAATTCCGTACGAGCAGTACTTC.

CDR3 residues: CATRPPRGHLVYGYTF. The DNA of the CDR3 is TGTGCCACCAGGCCCCCCCGGGGTCACCTCGTCTATGGCTACACCTTC. V and J are TRBV24-1 and TRBJ1-2; D call uncertain. CDR3 length equals 16 residues. Germline V gives CDR1 KGHDR, CDR2 SFDVKD. V was trimmed by 7 bases and J by 4 bases, leaving 21 bases between them.

The table lists this clonotype with a few counts. J is TRBJ1-6 and V is TRBV7-2; D gene ambiguous. The germline V and J ends were trimmed by 1 base and 5 bases, with 9 bases remaining between them. From germline, CDR1 is SGHTA and CDR2 FQGNSA. This CDR3 spans 15 amino acids. The CDR3 nucleotides read TGTGCCAGCAGCTTAGTACGGCCAGATAATTCACCCCTCCACTTT. This codes for CASSLVRPDNSPLHF.

Only a few counts were recorded for this clonotype. This rearrangement joins TRBV12-3 or TRBV12-4 to TRBJ2-7; a weak D match, TRBD1 (5 bases). The CDR3 runs 17 residues. Deletions cut 5 bases from V and 0 bases from J, with 20 bases between. Written as DNA, the CDR3 is TGTGCCAGCAGTCCAGGTCAGGGCAGGGATTTCTCCTACGAGCAGTACTTC. Protein: CASSPGQGRDFSYEQYF.

This clonotype was seen at least ten times. This sequence joins TRBV3-1 and TRBJ2-1; 8 bases map to TRBD2. Germline V gene lookup returns CDR1 LGHDT and CDR2 YNNKEL (reference sequence). V was pared by 2 bases and J by 5 bases, with 5 bases of the junction left unmatched. The CDR3 runs 15 residues. The CDR3 region is CASSQSPGGNNEQFF. CDR3 sequence (DNA): TGTGCCAGCAGCCAATCACCGGGAGGGAACAATGAGCAGTTCTTC.

This clonotype was counted many times. The V gene is TRBV7-8, the J gene TRBJ2-7; D could derive from TRBD1 or TRBD2 (5 bases each). The CDR3 is 15 residues long. Per the germline V gene, CDR1 is SGHVS and CDR2 is FQNEAQ. The V end lost 4 bases, the J end lost 3 bases, and 16 bases lay between the germline ends. CDR3 region: CASSSNPRGGYEQYF. The DNA for the CDR3 is TGTGCCAGCAGCTCCAATCCACGGGGCGGCTACGAGCAGTACTTC.

The genes are TRBV5-1 and TRBJ1-5; D is perhaps TRBD1 (5 bases). Looked up from germline, CDR1 is SGHRS and CDR2 is YFSETQ. This CDR3 has 16 amino acids. The V and J ends lost 4 bases and 2 bases respectively, with 16 bases between them. The CDR3 loop reads CASSTGTTFGNQPQHF. The CDR3 bases are TGCGCCAGCAGCACCGGGACGACCTTTGGCAATCAGCCCCAGCATTTT.

The chain is built from TRBV5-6 and TRBJ2-3; 9 bases align to TRBD2. This CDR3 region has 16 residues. Germline V lookup: CDR1 SGHDT, CDR2 YYEEEE. V dropped 4 bases and J dropped 1; count of bases not matched to a gene: 7. CDR3 loop: CASSTGTSRRTDTQYF. Here the CDR3 DNA reads TGTGCCAGCAGCACCGGGACTAGCAGGCGCACAGATACGCAGTATTTT.

This sequence joins TRBV18 and TRBJ2-7; D might be TRBD2 (5 bases). Germline V gives CDR1 KGHSH, CDR2 LQKENI. Trimming pared 4 bases from V and 4 bases from J, leaving 14 bases between. This CDR3 is built from 14 residues. The chain's CDR3 is CASSRQAWEYEQYV. The CDR3 DNA follows: TGTGCCAGCTCACGCCAGGCGTGGGAGTACGAGCAGTACGTC.

This clonotype has only a few counts. The V and J genes are TRBV12-3 or TRBV12-4 and TRBJ1-6; tentatively, D is TRBD1 (5 bases). V was trimmed by 3 bases and J by 6 bases, leaving 6 bases between them. The CDR3 extends over 13 amino acids. This CDR3 is CASSFRVNSPLHF. The CDR3 DNA follows: TGTGCCAGCAGTTTCAGGGTTAATTCACCCCTCCACTTT.

This clonotype was detected only a few times. The chain recombines TRBV30 with TRBJ2-2, with D perhaps TRBD1 (7 bases). The CDR3 spans 16 residues. With 2 bases removed from V and 1 base from J, the gap between germline ends came to 14 bases. Germline V gene lookup returns CDR1 GTSNPN and CDR2 SVGIG (reference sequence). The CDR3 protein is CAWSTQGGWNTGELFF. The CDR3, as DNA: TGTGCCTGGAGTACCCAGGGGGGTTGGAACACCGGGGAGCTGTTTTTT. Variable domain in full (rest from reference TRBV30 and TRBJ2-2): SQTIHQWPATLVQPVGSPLSLECTVEGTSNPNLYWYRQAAGRGLQLLFYSVGIGQISSEVPQNLSASRPQDRQFILSSKKLLLSDSGFYLCAWSTQGGWNTGELFFGEGSRLTVL.

J is TRBJ1-6 and V is TRBV28; 7 positions match TRBD1. Germline V lookup: CDR1 MDHEN, CDR2 SYDVKM. This CDR3 has 14 amino acids. The J segment lost 9 bases and the V segment lost 7 bases, leaving 9 bases of the junction unmatched. The CDR3 loop reads CASKPPGGSSPLHF. The CDR3 nucleotides read TGTGCCAGCAAACCCCCAGGGGGAAGTTCACCCCTCCACTTT.

This clonotype was counted only a few times. The chain carries TRBV5-1 and TRBJ2-7; D is undetermined. V dropped 0 bases and J dropped 1 base, with 5 bases sitting between them. The CDR3 sequence is 13 residues long. Germline V gene sequence: CDR1 SGHRS, CDR2 YFSETQ. Written as DNA, the CDR3 is TGCGCCAGCAGCTTGGGCAGATCCTACGAGCAGTACGTC. This gives the protein CASSLGRSYEQYV.